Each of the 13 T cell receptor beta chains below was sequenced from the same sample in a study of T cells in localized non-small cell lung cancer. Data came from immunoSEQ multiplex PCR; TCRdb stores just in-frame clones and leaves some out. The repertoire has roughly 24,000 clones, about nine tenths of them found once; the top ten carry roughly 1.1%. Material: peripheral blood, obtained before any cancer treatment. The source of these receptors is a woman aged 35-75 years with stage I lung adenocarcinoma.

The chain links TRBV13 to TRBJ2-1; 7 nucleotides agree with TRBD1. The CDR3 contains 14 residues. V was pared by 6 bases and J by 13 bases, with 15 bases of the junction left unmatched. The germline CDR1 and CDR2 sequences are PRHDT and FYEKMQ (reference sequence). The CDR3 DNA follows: TGTGCCAGCAGTCTAATCACACCCGGGACAGAACAGTTCTTC. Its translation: CASSLITPGTEQFF.

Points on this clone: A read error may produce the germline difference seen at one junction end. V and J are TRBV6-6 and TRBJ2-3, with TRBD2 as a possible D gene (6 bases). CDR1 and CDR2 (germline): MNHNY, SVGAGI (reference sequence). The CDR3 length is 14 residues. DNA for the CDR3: TGCTCGTCGGGGGATCCCTCTCGTGCAGATACGCAGTATTTT. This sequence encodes CSSGDPSRADTQYF.

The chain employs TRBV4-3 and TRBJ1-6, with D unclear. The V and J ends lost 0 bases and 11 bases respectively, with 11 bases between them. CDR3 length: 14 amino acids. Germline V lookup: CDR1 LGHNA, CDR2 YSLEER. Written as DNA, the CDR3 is TGCGCCAGCAGCCAAGATGAGGGATGGACACCCCTCCACTTT. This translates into CASSQDEGWTPLHF.

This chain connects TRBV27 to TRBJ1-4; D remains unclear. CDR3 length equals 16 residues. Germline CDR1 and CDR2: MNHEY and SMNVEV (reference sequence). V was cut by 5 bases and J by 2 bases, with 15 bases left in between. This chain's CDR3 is CASSPRRGRTNEKLFF. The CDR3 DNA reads TGTGCCAGCAGTCCTAGGCGGGGTCGGACTAATGAAAAACTGTTTTTT. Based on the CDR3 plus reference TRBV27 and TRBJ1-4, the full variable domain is EAQVTQNPRYLITVTGKKLTVTCSQNMNHEYMSWYRQDPGLGLRQIYYSMNVEVTDKGDVPEGYKVSRKEKRNFPLILESPSPNQTSLYFCASSPRRGRTNEKLFFGSGTQLSVL.

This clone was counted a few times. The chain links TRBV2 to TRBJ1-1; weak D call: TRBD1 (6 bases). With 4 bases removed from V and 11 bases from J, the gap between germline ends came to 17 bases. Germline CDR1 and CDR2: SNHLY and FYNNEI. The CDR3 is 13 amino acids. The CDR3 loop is CASSVQGVHRAFF. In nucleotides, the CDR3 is TGTGCCAGCAGTGTACAGGGAGTCCATCGGGCTTTCTTT.

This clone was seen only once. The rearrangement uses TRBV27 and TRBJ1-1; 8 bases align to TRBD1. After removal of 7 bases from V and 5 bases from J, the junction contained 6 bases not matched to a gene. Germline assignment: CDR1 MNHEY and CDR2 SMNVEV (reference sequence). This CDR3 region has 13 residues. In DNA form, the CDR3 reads TGTGCCAGCATCACAGGGGGAGGTACTGAAGCTTTCTTT. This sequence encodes CASITGGGTEAFF.

The CDR3 nucleotides are TGCGCCAGCAGCTTGGGAGGCAGGGGATTGCGTAATTCACCCCTCCACTTT. Translating gives CASSLGGRGLRNSPLHF. V usage is TRBV5-1 and J usage is TRBJ1-6; maybe TRBD1 (6 bases). The CDR3 sequence is 17 residues long. Deletions cut 0 bases from V and 6 bases from J, with 16 bases between. From germline, CDR1 is SGHRS and CDR2 YFSETQ.

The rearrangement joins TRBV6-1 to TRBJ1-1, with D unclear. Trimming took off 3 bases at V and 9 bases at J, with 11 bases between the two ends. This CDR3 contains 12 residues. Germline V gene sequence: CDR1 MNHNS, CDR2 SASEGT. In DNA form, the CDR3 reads TGTGCCAGCAGTGATGAAGGACGACAAGCTTTCTTT. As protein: CASSDEGRQAFF.

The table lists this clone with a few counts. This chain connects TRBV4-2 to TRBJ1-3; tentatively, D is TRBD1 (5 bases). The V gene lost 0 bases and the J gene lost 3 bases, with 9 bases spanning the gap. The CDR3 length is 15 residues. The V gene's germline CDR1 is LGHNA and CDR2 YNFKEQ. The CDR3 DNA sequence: TGTGCCAGCAGCCAAGAAGGAGGGGTTGGAAACACCATATATTTT. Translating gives CASSQEGGVGNTIYF.

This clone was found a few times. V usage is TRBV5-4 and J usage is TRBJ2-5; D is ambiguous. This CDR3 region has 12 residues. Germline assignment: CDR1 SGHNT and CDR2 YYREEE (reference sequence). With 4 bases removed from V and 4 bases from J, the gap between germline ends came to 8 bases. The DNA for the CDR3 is TGTGCCAGCAGCCAGGATGTAGAGACCCAGTACTTC. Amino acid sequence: CASSQDVETQYF.

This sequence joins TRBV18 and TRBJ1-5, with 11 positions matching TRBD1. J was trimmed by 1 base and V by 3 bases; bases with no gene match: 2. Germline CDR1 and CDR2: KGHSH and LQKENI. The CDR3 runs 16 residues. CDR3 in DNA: TGTGCCAGCTCACCTGGGACAGGGGGGAGCAATCAGCCCCAGCATTTT. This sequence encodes CASSPGTGGSNQPQHF. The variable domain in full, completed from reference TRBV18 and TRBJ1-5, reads NAGVMQNPRHLVRRRGQEARLRCSPMKGHSHVYWYRQLPEEGLKFMVYLQKENIIDESGMPKERFSAEFPKEGPSILRIQQVVRGDSAAYFCASSPGTGGSNQPQHFGDGTRLSIL.

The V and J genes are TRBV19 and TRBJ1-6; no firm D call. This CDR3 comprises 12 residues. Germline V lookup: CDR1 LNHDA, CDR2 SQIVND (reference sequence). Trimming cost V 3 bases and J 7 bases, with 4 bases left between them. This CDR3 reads CASSIPNSPLHF. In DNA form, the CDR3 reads TGTGCCAGTAGTATTCCCAATTCACCCCTCCACTTT.

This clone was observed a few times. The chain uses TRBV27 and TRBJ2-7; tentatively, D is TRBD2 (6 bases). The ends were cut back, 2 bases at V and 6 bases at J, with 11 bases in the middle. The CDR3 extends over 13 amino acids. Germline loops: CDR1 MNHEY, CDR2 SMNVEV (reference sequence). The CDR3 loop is CASSLGSGREQYF. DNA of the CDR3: TGTGCCAGCAGTTTAGGTAGCGGACGCGAGCAGTACTTC.